The 27 T cell receptor beta chains listed next were all sequenced from one sample in a study of T cells expressing NK-cell markers. Reanalyzing the 5' RACE reads, TCRdb keeps one entry per CDR3 protein, without DNA. The data include around 100,000 distinct CDR3 sequences; the top ten clones carry under 20%. Sample: blood T cells: a sorted CD56 or NKG2C T cell subset, CD4+ or CD8+ T cells, or bulk PBMC T cells (not recorded which). These receptors all stem from a woman between 18 and 75 years old in good health.

The CDR3 region is CASSLTTPRGYYNEQFF. The chain is built from TRBV5-5 and TRBJ2-1. The CDR3 sequence is 17 residues long. Germline V CDR1 and CDR2: SGHKS, YYEKEE (reference sequence).

The CDR3 sequence: CSVVSAGETQYF. V gene TRBV29-1 combines with J gene TRBJ2-5; with no DNA, the TCRdb D assignment of TRBD2 cannot be verified. Per the germline V gene, CDR1 is SQVTM and CDR2 is ANQGSEA. This CDR3 spans 12 amino acids.

This chain joins TRBV19 and TRBJ1-2; the D call of TRBD1 rests on TCRdb alone, since no DNA is present to check it. The germline CDR1 and CDR2 sequences are LNHDA and SQIVND (reference sequence). CDR3 length: 17 residues. CDR3 sequence: CASSIGSRFDYNYGYTF.

The CDR3 loop reads CASSEVSNAMVYGYTF. The chain combines TRBV14 with TRBJ1-2. Germline V gene lookup returns CDR1 SGHDN and CDR2 FVKESK. The CDR3 is 16 residues long. The whole variable domain, filled in from reference TRBV14 and TRBJ1-2, reads EAGVTQFPSHSVIEKGQTVTLRCDPISGHDNLYWYRRVMGKEIKFLLHFVKESKQDESGMPNNRFLAERTGGTYSTLKVQPAELEDSGVYFCASSEVSNAMVYGYTFGSGTRLTVV.

The rearrangement joins TRBV3-1 to TRBJ2-3; TCRdb returns TRBD2, unconfirmable since there is no DNA. This CDR3 contains 16 residues. CDR1 and CDR2 (germline): LGHDT, YNNKEL (reference sequence). CDR3 sequence: CASSQDWVAGVDTQYF.

The genes are TRBV7-2 and TRBJ2-7; there is no DNA to check the TCRdb D call of TRBD1. This CDR3 is 16 amino acids long. Germline CDR1 SGHTA, CDR2 FQGNSA. The chain's CDR3 is CASSEGQGSTLNEQYF.

The V gene is TRBV5-1, the J gene TRBJ2-6; the TRBD1 assignment by TCRdb is unverifiable without DNA. The CDR3 runs to 17 residues. Germline-derived CDR1 and CDR2 are SGHRS and YFSETQ. This CDR3 reads CASSLEGLLTGANVLTF.

The genes are TRBV6-1 and TRBJ2-4; the D call of TRBD2 rests on TCRdb alone, since no DNA is present to check it. Looked up from germline, CDR1 is MNHNS and CDR2 is SASEGT. The CDR3 consists of 15 residues. The CDR3 sequence: CASTMTSGGENIQYF.

The J gene is TRBJ2-4, the V gene TRBV28. This CDR3 comprises 15 residues. Germline V lookup: CDR1 MDHEN, CDR2 SYDVKM. The CDR3 loop is CASSFRGVAKNIQYF.

The chain employs TRBV7-2 and TRBJ2-2; absent DNA, TCRdb's TRBD2 call cannot be checked. The CDR3 covers 14 residues. Germline loops: CDR1 SGHTA, CDR2 FQGNSA. The CDR3 is CAIGGGTYTGELFF.

This chain links TRBV19 with TRBJ1-5. Per the germline V gene, CDR1 is LNHDA and CDR2 is SQIVND (reference sequence). This CDR3 contains 15 residues. The CDR3 reads CASSIVTANNQPQHF.

The chain joins TRBV12-3 or TRBV12-4 to TRBJ2-3. This CDR3 region has 11 residues. The CDR3 loop reads CASSITDTQYF.

The chain links TRBV7-9 to TRBJ1-1. The CDR3 is 12 residues long. CDR1 SEHNR and CDR2 FQNEAQ come from the germline V gene (reference sequence). CDR3 region: CASSLMRTEAFF.

The chain recombines TRBV20-1 with TRBJ1-5. CDR3 length: 14 amino acids. CDR1 is DFQATT and CDR2 is SNEGSKA in the germline V gene (reference sequence). CDR3 region: CSATEDVNNQPQHF.

The chain combines TRBV30 with TRBJ2-2. CDR3 length: 14 amino acids. Germline assignment: CDR1 GTSNPN and CDR2 SVGIG (reference sequence). The CDR3 here is CAWSLGANTGELFF.

The genes are TRBV20-1 and TRBJ2-1; the D call from TCRdb, TRBD1, cannot be confirmed without DNA. CDR3 length equals 16 residues. CDR1 and CDR2 from the germline V gene are DFQATT and SNEGSKA (reference sequence). This chain's CDR3 is CSARGRRGSSYNEQFF.

The chain carries TRBV7-8 and TRBJ1-3; TCRdb reports TRBD1, a call that lacks DNA to check it against. Germline V CDR1 and CDR2: SGHVS, FQNEAQ. CDR3 length equals 15 residues. The CDR3: CASSETQGGGNTIYF.

The gene calls are TRBV7-8 and TRBJ1-5; TCRdb lists TRBD1, though no DNA is available to test this call. The germline V gene encodes CDR1 SGHVS and CDR2 FQNEAQ. This CDR3 comprises 14 residues. The CDR3 reads CASRAGGNNQPQHF.

This chain uses TRBV7-3 with TRBJ2-3; checking the TCRdb D call of TRBD1 is not possible without DNA. The CDR3 spans 12 residues. Germline V lookup: CDR1 SGHTA, CDR2 FQGTGA. This CDR3 is CASSLGDHTQYF.

CDR3 residues: CASNGGDYGYTF. The chain uses TRBV2 and TRBJ1-2; the D gene TCRdb calls, TRBD1, cannot be checked with no DNA. This CDR3 is built from 12 residues. CDR1 is SNHLY, CDR2 FYNNEI, per germline.

The CDR3 is CASSLSGGGTYEQYF. J is TRBJ2-7 and V is TRBV27; as DNA is missing, the TRBD1 call by TCRdb cannot be tested. The CDR3 contains 15 residues. The germline V gene encodes CDR1 MNHEY and CDR2 SMNVEV (reference sequence).

The chain joins TRBV12-3 or TRBV12-4 to TRBJ1-2; with no DNA, the TCRdb D assignment of TRBD1 cannot be verified. CDR3 length: 14 amino acids. The CDR3 loop reads CASSLVLGGYGYTF.

This chain links TRBV27 with TRBJ2-7; TCRdb outputs TRBD2, but without DNA this stays unchecked. CDR1 and CDR2 from the germline V gene are MNHEY and SMNVEV (reference sequence). The CDR3 consists of 14 residues. CDR3 amino acids: CASSPRTSSYEQYF.

V and J are TRBV10-1 and TRBJ1-2; TCRdb designates TRBD1, a call that cannot be tested without DNA. CDR3 length: 15 residues. The germline gives CDR1 WNHNN, CDR2 SYGVQD (reference sequence). CDR3 sequence reads: CASSESGQGKDGYTF.

The gene calls are TRBV10-2 and TRBJ1-5. Germline V lookup: CDR1 WSHSY, CDR2 SAAADI. The CDR3 has 13 residues. The CDR3 sequence: CASSEVVGQPQHF.

The chain carries TRBV6-5 and TRBJ2-7; TCRdb designates TRBD2, a call that cannot be tested without DNA. The CDR3 is 14 amino acids. CDR1 MNHEY and CDR2 SVGAGI come from the germline V gene. The CDR3: CASSFSGSSYEQYF.

The gene calls are TRBV18 and TRBJ1-3; absent DNA, TCRdb's TRBD1 call cannot be checked. The CDR3 is made up of 15 amino acids. From germline, CDR1 is KGHSH and CDR2 LQKENI. CDR3 region: CASSPPVDRGNTIYF.